These T cell receptor beta chains were read from a single sample in a study of T cell repertoires in cytomegalovirus infection. Antigens for these TCRs are unknown. TCRdb reanalysed the reads using MiXCR and keeps one entry per CDR3 protein. The sample has about 480,000 distinct CDR3 sequences; roughly a third are singletons. Specimen: cultured PBMCs, collected from culture after CMV antigen stimulation. The receptors shown here come from a human donor in good health (CMV status not recorded). Some clones in this sample may be carry-over from other donors' samples. Both conserved end residues are part of each CDR3.

TRBJ2-2,TRBV12-3/TRBV12-4,CASSPPLDRLIDTGELFF
TRBJ2-2,TRBV4-3,CASSQVTGHGELFF
TRBJ1-2,TRBV7-2,CASTEPTAGGRPLYGYTF
TRBJ2-7,TRBV12-3/TRBV12-4,CASSFRDRAYEQYF
TRBJ1-1,TRBV11-2,CASSLWTGRQEAFF
TRBJ2-2,TRBV7-2,CASSYSVTWELFF
TRBJ1-5,TRBV30,CAWSGSENQPQHF
TRBJ2-2,TRBV6-2/TRBV6-3,CASSYSYDLYTGELFF
TRBJ1-6,TRBV4-2,CASSSNRPGDSPLHF
TRBJ2-5,TRBV20-1,CSAQGGGGREETQYF
TRBJ2-7,TRBV14,CASSQVGWDPYEQYF
TRBJ1-1,TRBV27,CASSLLPQANTEAFF
TRBJ2-7,TRBV27,CASRTGDRSSYEQYF
TRBJ1-5,TRBV27,CATASGAGAFRGQPQHF
TRBJ2-3,TRBV4-1,CASSQDPPGPSSTDTQYF
TRBJ2-3,TRBV20-1,CSAPGTGYRDTQYF
TRBJ2-3,TRBV6-2/TRBV6-3,CASSDQFPGLGGPGDTQYF
TRBJ2-4,TRBV28,CASSLLVGEGYIQYF
TRBJ2-1,TRBV28,CASSLYTGLGNEQFF
TRBJ2-6,TRBV6-2/TRBV6-3,CASSSLGTPGANVLTF
TRBJ2-3,TRBV6-1,CASRRDRAASTDTQYF
TRBJ2-7,TRBV7-4,CASSLVGGNAYEQYF
TRBJ1-1,TRBV12-3/TRBV12-4,CASSLWSQAEAFF
TRBJ1-5,TRBV7-9,CASSEDRGYQPQHF
TRBJ2-2,TRBV7-2,CASSPRGGPGELFF
TRBJ2-2,TRBV27,CASSDRGLGGELFF
TRBJ1-6,TRBV4-3,CASAGQENSPLHF
TRBJ2-1,TRBV27,CASSLLIAGGPHEQFF
TRBJ2-1,TRBV7-6,CASSEKAGGSYNEQFF
TRBJ1-1,TRBV19,CASSIRGPSHTEAFF
TRBJ2-4,TRBV2,CASSEGNIQYF
TRBJ1-2,TRBV27,CASRMYDGGYGYTF
TRBJ1-2,TRBV5-5,CASSLVGRGYTF
TRBJ2-3,TRBV7-8,CASSTGYTDTQYF
TRBJ2-7,TRBV6-2/TRBV6-3,CASRLAGTPQGEQYF
TRBJ2-4,TRBV28,CASSLYPLTVDKNIQYF
TRBJ2-7,TRBV27,CASSRTGMAYEQYF
TRBJ2-3,TRBV4-3,CASSQGTGGSGYADTQYF
TRBJ2-1,TRBV7-9,CASSQTSGRAGEQFF
TRBJ2-7,TRBV28,CASSPVEDEQYF
TRBJ1-3,TRBV28,CASSPVDRGLSGNTIYF
TRBJ2-7,TRBV6-6,CASSYQPGLALSEQYF
TRBJ2-3,TRBV29-1,CSVPQATDTQYF